Listed below are T cell receptor beta chains from one sample, sequenced in a study of Graves' ophthalmopathy and Graves' hyperthyroidism. TCRdb reprocessed the multiplex PCR reads with MiXCR, giving one entry per CDR3 protein. The sample contains fewer than 600,000 distinct CDR3 sequences, about an eighth of which appear only once. The sequenced material came from blood. The source is a woman in her 30s with Graves' ophthalmopathy. Each CDR3 is given with its conserved first and last residue. The D gene is left open where the match is weak. Size is stated for part of the rows, as once, few or many counts, or as a class when the clone is expanded.

J	V	D	length	size	DNA	CDR3
TRBJ2-7	TRBV6-5	-	14	many	TGTGCCAGCAGTCACGGAGGGAGCTCCTACGAGCAGTACTTC	CASSHGGSSYEQYF
TRBJ1-5	TRBV6-1	TRBD1	16	few	TGTGCCAGCAGTGAACGTCTCAGGGGGCTGGTGCAGCCCCAGCATTTT	CASSERLRGLVQPQHF
TRBJ2-7	TRBV18	-	14	many	TGTGCCAGCTCACCCGGGACGCCTCCCTACGAGCAGTACTTC	CASSPGTPPYEQYF
TRBJ1-1	TRBV6-4	TRBD1	17	many	TGTGCCAGCAGCACCGGGACAGGGGGGTACATGAACACTGAAGCTTTCTTT	CASSTGTGGYMNTEAFF
TRBJ2-7	TRBV7-2	TRBD2	15	many	TGTGCCAGCAGCCTACTAGCGGTACTGAACTACGAGCAGTACTTC	CASSLLAVLNYEQYF
TRBJ2-2	TRBV11-2	TRBD1	17	few	TGTGCCAGCAGCTTAGATGCCGGGACAGGGGGCACCGGGGAGCTGTTTTTT	CASSLDAGTGGTGELFF
TRBJ1-5	TRBV28	-	14	few	TGTGCCAGCCTTCGGGAGCCTAGCAATCAGCCCCAGCATTTT	CASLREPSNQPQHF
TRBJ2-7	TRBV4-1	TRBD2	16	many	TGCGCCAGCAGCCGGGATCTAGCGGAAAGCTCCTACGAGCAGTACTTC	CASSRDLAESSYEQYF
TRBJ2-7	TRBV6-1	-	12	many	TGTGCCAGCGGTGGATCACCCTACGAGCAGTACTTC	CASGGSPYEQYF
TRBJ1-1	TRBV6-5	-	15	many	TGTGCCAGCAGTTACAGTCTCGGAAGGTACACTGAAGCTTTCTTT	CASSYSLGRYTEAFF
TRBJ1-5	TRBV6-1	-	16	many	TGTGCCAGCAGTGCCCGGGGAGGTAGGGGCAATCAGCCCCAGCATTTT	CASSARGGRGNQPQHF
TRBJ2-7	TRBV2	-	16	many	TGTGCCAGCAAGTTAGAAACAGTTACTATCTCCTACGAGCAGTACTTC	CASKLETVTISYEQYF
TRBJ2-5	TRBV7-2	-	12	many	TGTGCCAGCAGCTTAGCGCTCGAGATCCAGTACTTC	CASSLALEIQYF
TRBJ1-6	TRBV27	-	14	-	TGTACCAGCAGTTCTGCAGGTGGTAATTCACCCCTCCACTTT	CTSSSAGGNSPLHF
TRBJ2-7	TRBV18	TRBD1	14	few	TGTGCCAGCTCTACAGGGGACGGAGCCTACGAGCAGTACTTC	CASSTGDGAYEQYF
TRBJ1-2	TRBV29-1	-	13	many	TGCAGCGTGGCTACCAGGGGTCTCTATGGCTACACCTTC	CSVATRGLYGYTF
TRBJ2-7	TRBV6-5	-	15	many	TGTGCCAGCAGTTTTGGGGGATATGGCTCCTACGAGCAGTACTTC	CASSFGGYGSYEQYF